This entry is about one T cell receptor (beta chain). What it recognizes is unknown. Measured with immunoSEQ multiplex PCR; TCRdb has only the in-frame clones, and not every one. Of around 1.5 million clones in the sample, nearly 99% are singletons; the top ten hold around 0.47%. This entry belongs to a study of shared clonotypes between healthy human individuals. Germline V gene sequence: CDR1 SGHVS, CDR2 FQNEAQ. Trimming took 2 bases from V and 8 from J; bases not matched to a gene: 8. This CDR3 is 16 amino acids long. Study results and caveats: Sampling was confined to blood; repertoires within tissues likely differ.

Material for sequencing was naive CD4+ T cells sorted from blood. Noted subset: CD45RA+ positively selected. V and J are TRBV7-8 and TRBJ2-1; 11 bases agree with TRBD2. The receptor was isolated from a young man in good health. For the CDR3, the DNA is TGTGCCAGCAGCTTAATTGTGACTAGCGGGATCGATGAGCAGTTCTTC. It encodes CASSLIVTSGIDEQFF.